This TCR beta chain comes out of a study of PD-1 blockade in mismatch repair-deficient tumors. Study observations and caveats: Rapid post-treatment expansion, then contraction, generally preceding radiologic response, marked tumor-resident clones.

Libraries were prepared by immunoSEQ multiplex PCR; TCRdb keeps only in-frame clonotypes and omits some of them. The table shows around 25,000 clones, with 65% to 85% occurring only once. Points on this clone: Antigen specificity is unknown.

V was shortened by 4 bases and J by 4 bases, with 11 bases between the two germline ends. The CDR3 runs to 13 residues. CDR1 SGHRS and CDR2 YFSETQ come from the germline V gene. The source of this sequence is an adult with mismatch repair-deficient cancer. The chain employs TRBV5-1 and TRBJ1-1; D is uncertain. The source material was PBMCs, sampled before pembrolizumab treatment. This CDR3 is CASSLQPGTEAFF. CDR3 sequence (DNA): TGCGCCAGCAGCCTACAACCAGGCACTGAAGCTTTCTTT.